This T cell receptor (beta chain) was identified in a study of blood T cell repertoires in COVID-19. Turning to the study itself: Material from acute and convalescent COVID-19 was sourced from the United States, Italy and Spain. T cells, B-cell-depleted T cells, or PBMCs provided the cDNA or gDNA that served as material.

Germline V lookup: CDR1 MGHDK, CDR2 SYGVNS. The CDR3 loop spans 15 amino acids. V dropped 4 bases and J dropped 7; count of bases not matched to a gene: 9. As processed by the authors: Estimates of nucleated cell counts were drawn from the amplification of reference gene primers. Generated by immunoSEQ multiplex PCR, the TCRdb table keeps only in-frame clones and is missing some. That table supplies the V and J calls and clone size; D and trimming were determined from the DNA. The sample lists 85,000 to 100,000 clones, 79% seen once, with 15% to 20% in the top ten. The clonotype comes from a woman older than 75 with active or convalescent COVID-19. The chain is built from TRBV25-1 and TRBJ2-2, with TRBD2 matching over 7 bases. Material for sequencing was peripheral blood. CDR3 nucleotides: TGTGCCAGCAGTGGGCAGGCCGGGAGGAACGGGGAGCTGTTTTTT. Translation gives CASSGQAGRNGELFF.